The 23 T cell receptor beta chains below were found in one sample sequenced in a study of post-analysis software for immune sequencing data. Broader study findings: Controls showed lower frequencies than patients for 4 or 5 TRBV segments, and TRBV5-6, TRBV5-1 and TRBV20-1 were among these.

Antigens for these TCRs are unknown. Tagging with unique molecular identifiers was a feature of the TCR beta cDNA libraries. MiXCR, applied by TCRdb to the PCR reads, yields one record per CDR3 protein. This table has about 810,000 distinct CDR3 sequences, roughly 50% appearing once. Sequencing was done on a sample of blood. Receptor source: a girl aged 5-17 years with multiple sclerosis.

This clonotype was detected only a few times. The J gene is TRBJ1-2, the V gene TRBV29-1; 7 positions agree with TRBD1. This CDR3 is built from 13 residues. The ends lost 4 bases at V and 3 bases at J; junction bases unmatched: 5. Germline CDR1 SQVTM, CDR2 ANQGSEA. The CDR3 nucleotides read TGCAGCGTTGGAACGGGGACAGACTATGGCTACACCTTC. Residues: CSVGTGTDYGYTF.

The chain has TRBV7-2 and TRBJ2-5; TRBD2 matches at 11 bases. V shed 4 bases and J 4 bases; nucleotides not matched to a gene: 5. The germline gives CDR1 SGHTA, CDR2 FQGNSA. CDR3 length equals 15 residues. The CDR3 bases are TGTGCCAGCAGCTCGAGACTAGCGGGGACAGAGACCCAGTACTTC. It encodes CASSSRLAGTETQYF.

This CDR3 is CASSFSGGSGANVLTF. CDR3 DNA sequence: TGTGCCAGCAGTTTTTCAGGGGGCTCTGGGGCCAACGTCCTGACTTTC. J is TRBJ2-6 and V is TRBV12-3 or TRBV12-4, with 7 nucleotides matching TRBD1. This CDR3 region has 16 residues. The V segment lost 3 bases and the J segment 0 bases; nucleotides outside the gene matches: 2.

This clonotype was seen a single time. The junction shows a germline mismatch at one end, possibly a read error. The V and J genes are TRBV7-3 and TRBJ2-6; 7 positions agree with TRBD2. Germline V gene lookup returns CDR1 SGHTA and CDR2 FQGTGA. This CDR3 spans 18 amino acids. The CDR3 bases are TGTGCCGGCAGCTTAACGCCGGGAGGCATCTCTGGGGCCAACGTCCTGACTTTC. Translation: CAGSLTPGGISGANVLTF.

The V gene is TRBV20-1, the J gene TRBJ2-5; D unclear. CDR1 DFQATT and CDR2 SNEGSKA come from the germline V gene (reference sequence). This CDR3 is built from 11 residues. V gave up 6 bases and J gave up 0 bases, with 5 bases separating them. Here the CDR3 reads CSARNQETQYF. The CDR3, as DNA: TGCAGTGCCCGGAACCAAGAGACCCAGTACTTC.

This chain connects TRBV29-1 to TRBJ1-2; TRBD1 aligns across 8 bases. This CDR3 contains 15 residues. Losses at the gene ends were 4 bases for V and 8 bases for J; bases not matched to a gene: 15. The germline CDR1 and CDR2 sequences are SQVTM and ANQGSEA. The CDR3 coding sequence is TGCAGCGTTGTCGGGCGGACAGGGCAATTAGGAGGCTACACCTTC. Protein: CSVVGRTGQLGGYTF. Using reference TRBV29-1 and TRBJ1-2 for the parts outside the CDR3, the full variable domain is SAVISQKPSRDICQRGTSLTIQCQVDSQVTMMFWYRQQPGQSLTLIATANQGSEATYESGFVIDKFPISRPNLTFSTLTVSNMSPEDSSIYLCSVVGRTGQLGGYTFGSGTRLTVV.

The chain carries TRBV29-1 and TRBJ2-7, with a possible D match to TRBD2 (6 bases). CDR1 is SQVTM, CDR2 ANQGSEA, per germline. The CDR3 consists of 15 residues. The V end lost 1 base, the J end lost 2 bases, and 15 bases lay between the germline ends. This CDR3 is CSVEGEGGNAYEQYF. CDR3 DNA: TGCAGCGTTGAAGGAGAAGGCGGGAACGCCTACGAGCAGTACTTC.

The CDR3 loop reads CASSLDADEQFF. For the CDR3, the DNA is TGTGCCAGCAGCTTGGACGCAGATGAGCAGTTCTTC. This rearrangement joins TRBV5-4 to TRBJ2-1; D is uncertain. V shed 0 bases and J shed 8 bases, with 6 bases lying between them. The germline V gene has CDR1 SGHNT and CDR2 YYREEE (reference sequence). The CDR3 totals 12 residues.

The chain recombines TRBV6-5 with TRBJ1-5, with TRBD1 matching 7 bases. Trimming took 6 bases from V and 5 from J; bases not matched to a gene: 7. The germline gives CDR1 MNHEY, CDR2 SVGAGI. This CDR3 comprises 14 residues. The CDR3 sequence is CASRPTGNYQPQHF. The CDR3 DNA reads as TGTGCCAGCAGGCCGACAGGGAACTATCAGCCCCAGCATTTT.

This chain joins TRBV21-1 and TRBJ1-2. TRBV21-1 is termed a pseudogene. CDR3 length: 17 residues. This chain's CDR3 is CASRTRCREPSNYGYTF. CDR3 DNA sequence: TGTGCCAGCAGGACAAGGTGTAGGGAACCGTCAAACTATGGCTACACCTTC.

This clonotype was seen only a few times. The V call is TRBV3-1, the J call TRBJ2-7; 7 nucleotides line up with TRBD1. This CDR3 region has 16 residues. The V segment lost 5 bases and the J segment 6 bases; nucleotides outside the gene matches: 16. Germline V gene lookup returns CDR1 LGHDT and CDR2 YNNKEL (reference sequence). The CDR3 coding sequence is TGTGCCAGCAGCTACCTCCTACAGGGGTTTCTAGGCGAGCAGTACTTC. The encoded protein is CASSYLLQGFLGEQYF.

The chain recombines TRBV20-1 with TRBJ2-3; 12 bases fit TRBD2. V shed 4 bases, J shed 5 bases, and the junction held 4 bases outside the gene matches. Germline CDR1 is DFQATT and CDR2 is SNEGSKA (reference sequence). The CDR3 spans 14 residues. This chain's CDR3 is CSANPGLAGDTQYF. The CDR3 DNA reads TGCAGTGCTAACCCGGGACTAGCGGGAGATACGCAGTATTTT.

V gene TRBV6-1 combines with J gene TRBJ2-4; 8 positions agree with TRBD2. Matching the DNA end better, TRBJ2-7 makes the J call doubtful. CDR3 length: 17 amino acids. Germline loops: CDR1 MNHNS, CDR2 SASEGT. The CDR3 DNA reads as TGTGCCAGCAGTCCCTCACCGGGACTAGGGCTGCACTACGAGCAGTACTTC. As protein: CASSPSPGLGLHYEQYF.

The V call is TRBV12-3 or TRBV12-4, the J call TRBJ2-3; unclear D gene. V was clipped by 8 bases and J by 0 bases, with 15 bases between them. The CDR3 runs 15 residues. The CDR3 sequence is CASSLGKGSTDTQYF. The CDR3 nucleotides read TGTGCCAGCTCCCTAGGAAAGGGCAGCACAGATACGCAGTATTTT.

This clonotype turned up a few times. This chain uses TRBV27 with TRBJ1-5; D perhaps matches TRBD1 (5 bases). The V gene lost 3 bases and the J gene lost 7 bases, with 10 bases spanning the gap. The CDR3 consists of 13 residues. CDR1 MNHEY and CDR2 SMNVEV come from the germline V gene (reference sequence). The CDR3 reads CASSFGGGQPQHF. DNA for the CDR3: TGTGCCAGCAGTTTTGGGGGTGGACAGCCCCAGCATTTT.

The CDR3 DNA follows: TGTGCCAGCAGCCCGTTAACAGGGGAGATCGCCTACAATGAGCAGTTCTTC. As protein: CASSPLTGEIAYNEQFF. The rearrangement links TRBV14 to TRBJ2-1; 7 bases align to TRBD1. The CDR3 is made up of 17 amino acids. Losses at the gene ends were 4 bases for V and 2 bases for J; bases not matched to a gene: 11. The V gene's germline CDR1 is SGHDN and CDR2 FVKESK.

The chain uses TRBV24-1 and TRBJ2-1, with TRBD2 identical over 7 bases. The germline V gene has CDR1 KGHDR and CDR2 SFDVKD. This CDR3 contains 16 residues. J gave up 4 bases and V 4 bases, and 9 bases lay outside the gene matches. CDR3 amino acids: CATSEGRGSGYNEQFF. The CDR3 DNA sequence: TGTGCCACCAGTGAGGGACGCGGGAGCGGATACAATGAGCAGTTCTTC.

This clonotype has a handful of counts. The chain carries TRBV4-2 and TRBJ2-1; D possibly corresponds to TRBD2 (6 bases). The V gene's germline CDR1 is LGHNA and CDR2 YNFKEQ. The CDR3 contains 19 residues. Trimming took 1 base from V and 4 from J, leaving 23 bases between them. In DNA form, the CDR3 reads TGTGCCAGCAGCCAAGCGTTTAGCGGCGCCACACTCCTTTACAATGAGCAGTTCTTC. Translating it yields CASSQAFSGATLLYNEQFF.

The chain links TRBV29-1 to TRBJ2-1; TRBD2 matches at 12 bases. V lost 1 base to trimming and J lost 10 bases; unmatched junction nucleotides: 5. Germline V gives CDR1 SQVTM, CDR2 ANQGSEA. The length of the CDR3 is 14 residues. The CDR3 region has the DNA TGCAGCGTTGAAGGGACTAGCGGGGAGATCGAGCAGTTCTTC. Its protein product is CSVEGTSGEIEQFF.

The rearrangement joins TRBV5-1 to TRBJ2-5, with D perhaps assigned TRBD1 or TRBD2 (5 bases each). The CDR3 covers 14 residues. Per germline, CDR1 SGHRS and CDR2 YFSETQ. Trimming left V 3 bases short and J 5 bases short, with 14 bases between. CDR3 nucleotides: TGCGCCAGCAGCTGGCTACCGGGGCCGGAGACCCAGTACTTC. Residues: CASSWLPGPETQYF.

The CDR3 DNA is TGTGCCACCAGTGACCCCGACATGGGCGGGGAAGGCTATGGCTACACCTTC. Its protein product is CATSDPDMGGEGYGYTF. The chain uses TRBV24-1 and TRBJ1-2; no reliable D call. V dropped 4 bases and J dropped 4 bases, with 21 bases sitting between them. The germline CDR1 and CDR2 sequences are KGHDR and SFDVKD. This CDR3 contains 17 residues.

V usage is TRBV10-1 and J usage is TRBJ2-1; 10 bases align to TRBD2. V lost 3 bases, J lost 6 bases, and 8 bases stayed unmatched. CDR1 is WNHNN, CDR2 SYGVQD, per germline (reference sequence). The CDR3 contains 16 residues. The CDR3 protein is CASSEASGSSGNEQFF. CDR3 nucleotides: TGCGCCAGCAGTGAAGCTAGCGGGAGTTCGGGCAATGAGCAGTTCTTC.

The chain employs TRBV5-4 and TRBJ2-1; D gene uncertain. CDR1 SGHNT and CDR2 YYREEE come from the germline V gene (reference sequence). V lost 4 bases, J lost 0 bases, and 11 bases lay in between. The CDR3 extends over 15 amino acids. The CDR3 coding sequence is TGTGCCAGCAGCACGGACCCCGTCTCCTACAATGAGCAGTTCTTC. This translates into CASSTDPVSYNEQFF.